The sequence of this T cell receptor (beta chain) was determined in a study of shared clonotypes between healthy human individuals. Germline-derived CDR1 and CDR2 are SGHTA and FQGNSA. Trimming cost V 4 bases and J 2 bases, with 10 bases left between them. The CDR3 is 14 amino acids. Assay: immunoSEQ multiplex PCR; the TCRdb copy retains only in-frame clones and omits some. The sample contains roughly 2.2 million clones, 85% to 95% of which appear only once. The specimen was naive CD4+ T cells from PBMCs. The subset is: CD45RA+ positively selected. The clonotype comes from a man between 18 and 35 years old in good health. Some clones in this sample may be carry-over from other donors' samples. This chain links TRBV7-2 with TRBJ2-3, with a possible D match to TRBD2 (6 bases). The CDR3 is CASSYSGPTDTQYF. The CDR3 coding sequence is TGTGCCAGCAGCTATAGCGGACCCACAGATACGCAGTATTTT. The variable domain in full, completed from reference TRBV7-2 and TRBJ2-3, reads GAGVSQSPSNKVTEKGKDVELRCDPISGHTALYWYRQSLGQGLEFLIYFQGNSAPDKSGLPSDRFSAERTGGSVSTLTIQRTQQEDSAVYLCASSYSGPTDTQYFGPGTRLTVL.